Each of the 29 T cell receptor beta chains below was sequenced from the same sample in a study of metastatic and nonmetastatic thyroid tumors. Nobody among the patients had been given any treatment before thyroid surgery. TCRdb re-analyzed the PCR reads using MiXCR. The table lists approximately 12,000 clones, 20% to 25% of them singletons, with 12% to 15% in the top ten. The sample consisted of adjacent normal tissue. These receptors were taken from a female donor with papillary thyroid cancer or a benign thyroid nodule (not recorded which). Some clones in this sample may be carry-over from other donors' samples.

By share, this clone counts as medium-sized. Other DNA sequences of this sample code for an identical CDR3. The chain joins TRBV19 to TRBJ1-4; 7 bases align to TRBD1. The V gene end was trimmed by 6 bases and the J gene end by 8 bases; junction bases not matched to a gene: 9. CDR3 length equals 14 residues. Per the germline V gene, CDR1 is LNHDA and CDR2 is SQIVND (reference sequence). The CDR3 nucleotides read TGTGCCAGTAGCCGGGACAGAGCCGACGAAAAACTGTTTTTT. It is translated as CASSRDRADEKLFF.

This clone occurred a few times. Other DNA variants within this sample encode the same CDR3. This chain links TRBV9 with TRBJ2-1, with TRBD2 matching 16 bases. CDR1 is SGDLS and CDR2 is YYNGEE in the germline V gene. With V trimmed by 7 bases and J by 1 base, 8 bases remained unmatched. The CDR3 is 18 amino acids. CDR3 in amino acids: CASSGGTSGGASYNEQFF. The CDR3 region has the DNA TGTGCCAGCTCCGGCGGGACTAGCGGGGGGGCTTCCTACAATGAGCAGTTCTTC.

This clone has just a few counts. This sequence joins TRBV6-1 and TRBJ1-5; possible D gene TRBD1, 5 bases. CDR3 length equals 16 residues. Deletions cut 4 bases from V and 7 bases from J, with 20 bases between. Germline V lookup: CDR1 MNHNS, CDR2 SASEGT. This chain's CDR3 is CASSVRKGQGRQPQHF. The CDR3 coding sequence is TGTGCCAGCAGTGTTCGGAAAGGGCAGGGAAGGCAGCCCCAGCATTTT.

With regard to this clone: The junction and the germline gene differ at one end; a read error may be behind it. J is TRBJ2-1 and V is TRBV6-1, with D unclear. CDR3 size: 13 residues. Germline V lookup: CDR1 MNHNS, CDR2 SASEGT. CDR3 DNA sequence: TGTGCCAGAAACCTTGCGCCCTACAATGTGCAGTTCTTC. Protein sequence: CARNLAPYNVQFF.

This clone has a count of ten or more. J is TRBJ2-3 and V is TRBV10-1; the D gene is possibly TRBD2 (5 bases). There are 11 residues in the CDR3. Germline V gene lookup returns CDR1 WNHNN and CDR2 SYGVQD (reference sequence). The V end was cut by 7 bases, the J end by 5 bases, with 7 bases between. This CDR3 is CASTSGDTQYF. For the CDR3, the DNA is TGCGCCAGCACCAGCGGAGATACGCAGTATTTT.

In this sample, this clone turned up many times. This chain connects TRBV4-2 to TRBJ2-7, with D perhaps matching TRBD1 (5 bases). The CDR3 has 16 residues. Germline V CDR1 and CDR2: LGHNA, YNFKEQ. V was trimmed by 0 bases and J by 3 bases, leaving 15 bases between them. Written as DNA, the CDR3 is TGTGCCAGCAGCCAAGATGTTCAAGGGGCCGTCTACGAGCAGTACTTC. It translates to CASSQDVQGAVYEQYF.

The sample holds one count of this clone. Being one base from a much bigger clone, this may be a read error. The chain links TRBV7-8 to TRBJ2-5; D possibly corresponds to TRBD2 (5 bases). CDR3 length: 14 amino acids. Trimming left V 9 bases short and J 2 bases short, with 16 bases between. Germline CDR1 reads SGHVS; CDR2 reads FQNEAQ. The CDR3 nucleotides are TGTGCCAGAAGCCTGAGGGTCGGGCAAGAGACCCAGTACTTC. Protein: CARSLRVGQETQYF.

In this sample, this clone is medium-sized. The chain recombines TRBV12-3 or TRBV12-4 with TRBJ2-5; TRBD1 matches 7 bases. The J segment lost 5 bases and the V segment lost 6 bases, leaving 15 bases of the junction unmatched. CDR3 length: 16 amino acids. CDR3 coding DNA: TGTGCCAGCAGCCCTACGGTTTTCAGGGGGTGGGAGACCCAGTACTTC. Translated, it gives CASSPTVFRGWETQYF.

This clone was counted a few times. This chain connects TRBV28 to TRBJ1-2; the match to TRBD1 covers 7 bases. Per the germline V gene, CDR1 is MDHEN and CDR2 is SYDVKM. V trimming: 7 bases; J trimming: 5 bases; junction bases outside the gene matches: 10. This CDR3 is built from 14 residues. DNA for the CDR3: TGTGCCAGCACCCCACGAGACAGGGATTATGGCTACACCTTC. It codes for CASTPRDRDYGYTF.

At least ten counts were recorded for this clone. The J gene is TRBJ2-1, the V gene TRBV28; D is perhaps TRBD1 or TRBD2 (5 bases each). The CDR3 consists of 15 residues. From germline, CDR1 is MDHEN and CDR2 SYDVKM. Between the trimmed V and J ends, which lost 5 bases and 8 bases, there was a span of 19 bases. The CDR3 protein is CASSPNRPRGDEQFF. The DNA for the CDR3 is TGTGCCAGCAGTCCCAACCGACCCCGAGGGGATGAGCAGTTCTTC.

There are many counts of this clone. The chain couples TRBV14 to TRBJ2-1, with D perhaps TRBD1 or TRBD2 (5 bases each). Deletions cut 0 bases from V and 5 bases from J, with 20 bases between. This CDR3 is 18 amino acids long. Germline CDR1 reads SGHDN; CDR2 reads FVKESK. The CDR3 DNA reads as TGTGCCAGCAGCCAAGATTTAAGGGGAGCGCGCTACCACAATGAGCAGTTCTTC. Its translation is CASSQDLRGARYHNEQFF. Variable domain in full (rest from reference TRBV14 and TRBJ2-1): EAGVTQFPSHSVIEKGQTVTLRCDPISGHDNLYWYRRVMGKEIKFLLHFVKESKQDESGMPNNRFLAERTGGTYSTLKVQPAELEDSGVYFCASSQDLRGARYHNEQFFGPGTRLTVL.

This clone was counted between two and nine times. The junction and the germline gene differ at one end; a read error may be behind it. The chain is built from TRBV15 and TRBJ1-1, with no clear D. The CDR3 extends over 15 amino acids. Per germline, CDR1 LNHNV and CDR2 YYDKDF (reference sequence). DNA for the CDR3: TGTACCACCAGCAGCAATTACAGTGACGGGACTGAAGCTTTCTTT. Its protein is CTTSSNYSDGTEAFF.

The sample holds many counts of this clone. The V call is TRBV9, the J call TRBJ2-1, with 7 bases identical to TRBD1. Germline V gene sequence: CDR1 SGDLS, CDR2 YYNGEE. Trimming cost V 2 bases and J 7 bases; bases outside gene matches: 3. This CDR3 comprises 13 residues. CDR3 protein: CASSVTGANEQFF. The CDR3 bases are TGTGCCAGCAGCGTTACAGGGGCGAATGAGCAGTTCTTC.

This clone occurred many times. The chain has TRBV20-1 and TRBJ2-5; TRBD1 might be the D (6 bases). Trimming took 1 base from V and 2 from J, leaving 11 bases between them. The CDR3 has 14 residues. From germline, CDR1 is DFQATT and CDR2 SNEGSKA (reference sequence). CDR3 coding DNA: TGCAGTGCTAGAGCTGCAGGGGTTCAAGAGACCCAGTACTTC. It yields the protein CSARAAGVQETQYF.

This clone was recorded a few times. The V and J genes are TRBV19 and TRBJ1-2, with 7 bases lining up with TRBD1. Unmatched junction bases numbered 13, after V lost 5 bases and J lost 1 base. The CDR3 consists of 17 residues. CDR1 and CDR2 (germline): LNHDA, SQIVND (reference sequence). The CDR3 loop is CASSSLSEGADNYGYTF. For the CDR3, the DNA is TGTGCCAGTAGTTCATTGTCCGAGGGGGCTGATAACTATGGCTACACCTTC.

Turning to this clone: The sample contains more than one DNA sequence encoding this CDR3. CDR3 in DNA: TGTGCCAGTAGTATCGGACTAGCGGGAGGTCCTATGGAGACCCAGTACTTC. Amino acid sequence: CASSIGLAGGPMETQYF. The J gene is TRBJ2-5, the V gene TRBV19, with TRBD2 matching over 14 bases. The CDR3 extends over 17 amino acids. Germline CDR1 LNHDA, CDR2 SQIVND (reference sequence). The V and J ends lost 3 bases and 5 bases, in that order; junction bases with no gene match: 8.

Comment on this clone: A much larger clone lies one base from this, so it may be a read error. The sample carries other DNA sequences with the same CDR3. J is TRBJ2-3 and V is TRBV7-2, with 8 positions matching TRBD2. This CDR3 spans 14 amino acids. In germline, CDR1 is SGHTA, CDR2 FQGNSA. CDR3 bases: TGTGTCAGCAGCTTAAGACTAGCGCAAGATACGCAGTATTTT. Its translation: CVSSLRLAQDTQYF.

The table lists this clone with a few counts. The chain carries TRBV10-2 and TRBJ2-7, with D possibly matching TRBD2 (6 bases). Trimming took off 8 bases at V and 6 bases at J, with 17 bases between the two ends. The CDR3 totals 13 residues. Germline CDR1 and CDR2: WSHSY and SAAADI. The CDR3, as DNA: TGCGCCAGCCGACTAGGGTCGCGTCCCGAGCAGTACTTC. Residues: CASRLGSRPEQYF.

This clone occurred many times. The CDR3 sequence: CSARTLDISSGANVLTF. CDR3 coding DNA: TGCAGCGCAAGGACGCTGGACATCAGCTCTGGGGCCAACGTCCTGACTTTC. The rearrangement uses TRBV29-1 and TRBJ2-6; D perhaps matches TRBD1 (5 bases). The V end lost 7 bases, the J end lost 0 bases, and 19 bases lay between the germline ends. The CDR3 has 17 amino acids. Germline V gives CDR1 SQVTM, CDR2 ANQGSEA.

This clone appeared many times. The CDR3 DNA reads as TGCAGTGCTAGAGTTTGGGGTATAATGGAGACCCAGTACTTC. Amino acid sequence: CSARVWGIMETQYF. This rearrangement joins TRBV20-1 to TRBJ2-5; D remains unclear. The V gene's germline CDR1 is DFQATT and CDR2 SNEGSKA (reference sequence). Trimming took 1 base from V and 5 from J, leaving 14 bases between them. The CDR3 has 14 residues.

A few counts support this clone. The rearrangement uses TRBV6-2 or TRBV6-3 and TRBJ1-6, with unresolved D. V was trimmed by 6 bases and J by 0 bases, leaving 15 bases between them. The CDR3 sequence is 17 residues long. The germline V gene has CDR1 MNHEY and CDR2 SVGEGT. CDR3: CASRTPDRSSYNSPLHF. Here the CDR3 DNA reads TGTGCCAGCAGGACCCCTGACCGGAGCTCCTATAATTCACCCCTCCACTTT.

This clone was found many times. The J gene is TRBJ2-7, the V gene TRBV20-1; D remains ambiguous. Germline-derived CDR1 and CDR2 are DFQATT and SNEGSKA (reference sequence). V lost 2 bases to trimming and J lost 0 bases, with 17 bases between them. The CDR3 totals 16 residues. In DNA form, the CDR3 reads TGCAGTGCTAGACGTGCCGGCCACTCAAGCTCCTACGAGCAGTACTTC. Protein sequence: CSARRAGHSSSYEQYF.

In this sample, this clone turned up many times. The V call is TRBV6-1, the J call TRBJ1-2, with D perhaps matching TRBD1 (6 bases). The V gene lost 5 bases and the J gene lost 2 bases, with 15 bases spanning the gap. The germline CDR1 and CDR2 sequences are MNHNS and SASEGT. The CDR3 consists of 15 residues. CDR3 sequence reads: CASSPQQGRNYGYTF. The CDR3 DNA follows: TGTGCCAGCAGTCCCCAACAGGGAAGGAACTATGGCTACACCTTC.

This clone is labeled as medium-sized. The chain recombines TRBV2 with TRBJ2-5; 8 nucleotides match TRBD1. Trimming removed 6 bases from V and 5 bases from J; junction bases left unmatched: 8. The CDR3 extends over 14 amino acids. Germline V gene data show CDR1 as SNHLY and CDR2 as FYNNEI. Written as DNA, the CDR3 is TGTGCCAGCAGCGCGTACAGGGGGTCGGAGACCCAGTACTTC. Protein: CASSAYRGSETQYF.

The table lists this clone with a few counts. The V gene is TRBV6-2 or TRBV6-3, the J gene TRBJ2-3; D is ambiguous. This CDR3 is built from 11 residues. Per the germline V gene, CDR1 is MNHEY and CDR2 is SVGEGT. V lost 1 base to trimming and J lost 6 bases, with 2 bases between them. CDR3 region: CASSYFDTQYF. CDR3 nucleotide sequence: TGTGCCAGCAGTTACTTTGATACGCAGTATTTT.

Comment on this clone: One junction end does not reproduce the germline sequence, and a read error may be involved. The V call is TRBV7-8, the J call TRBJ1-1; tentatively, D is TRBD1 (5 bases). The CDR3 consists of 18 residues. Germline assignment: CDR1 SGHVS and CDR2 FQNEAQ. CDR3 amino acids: CASILSLQVLRMNTEAFF. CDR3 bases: TGTGCCAGCATCTTATCCTTACAGGTACTCCGCATGAACACTGAAGCTTTCTTT.

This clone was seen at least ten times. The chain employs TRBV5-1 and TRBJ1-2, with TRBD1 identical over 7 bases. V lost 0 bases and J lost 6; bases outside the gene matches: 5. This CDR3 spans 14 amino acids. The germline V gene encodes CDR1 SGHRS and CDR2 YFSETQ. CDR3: CASSLARGVDGYTF. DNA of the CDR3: TGCGCCAGCAGCTTGGCCAGGGGGGTGGATGGCTACACCTTC.

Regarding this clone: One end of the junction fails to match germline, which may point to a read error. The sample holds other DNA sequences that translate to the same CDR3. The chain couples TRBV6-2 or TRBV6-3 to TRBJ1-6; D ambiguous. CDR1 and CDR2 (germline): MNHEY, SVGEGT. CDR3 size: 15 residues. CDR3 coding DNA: TGCGCCAGCAGTTACTCGGCGGGCAATATCTCACCCCTCCACTTT. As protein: CASSYSAGNISPLHF.

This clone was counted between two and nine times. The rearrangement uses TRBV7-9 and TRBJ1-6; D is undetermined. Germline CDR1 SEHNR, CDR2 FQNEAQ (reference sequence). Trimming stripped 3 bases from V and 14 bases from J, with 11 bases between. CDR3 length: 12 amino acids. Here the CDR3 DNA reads TGTGCCAGCAGCTTTGATACTCGAACCCTCCACTTT. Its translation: CASSFDTRTLHF.